The 2 T cell receptor beta chains below come from one sample, sequenced in a study of T cell repertoires in aging, cancer and after chemotherapy. Peripheral blood genomic DNA, not sorted cells or RNA, was the template. Multiplex touch-down PCR with TRB-A/B primers amplified rearranged V-D-J TRB sequences. TCRdb fed the multiplex PCR reads into MiXCR, producing one record per CDR3 protein. The data hold roughly 6,000 distinct CDR3 sequences, with 21% observed a single time. Sample: blood. These receptors all come from a human donor with a blood cancer.

In this sample, this clonotype is medium-sized (0.01 to 0.1%). The CDR3 loop reads CAWSVRGRQYF. CDR3 coding DNA: TGTGCCTGGAGTGTACGAGGGAGGCAGTACTTC. V gene TRBV30 combines with J gene TRBJ2-7, with D maybe TRBD2 (5 bases). V was clipped by 0 bases and J by 9 bases, with 9 bases between them. Looked up from germline, CDR1 is GTSNPN and CDR2 is SVGIG (reference sequence). The CDR3 is made up of 11 amino acids. Filled out from reference TRBV30 and TRBJ2-7, the complete variable domain reads SQTIHQWPATLVQPVGSPLSLECTVEGTSNPNLYWYRQAAGRGLQLLFYSVGIGQISSEVPQNLSASRPQDRQFILSSKKLLLSDSGFYLCAWSVRGRQYFGPGTRLTVT.

This chain joins TRBV19 and TRBJ1-5; maybe TRBD1 (5 bases). The V gene's germline CDR1 is LNHDA and CDR2 SQIVND (reference sequence). The CDR3 contains 19 residues. The V end lost 2 bases, the J end lost 0 bases, and 20 bases lay between the germline ends. The CDR3 is CASSIRQGINIYSNQPQHF. CDR3 sequence (DNA): TGTGCCAGTAGTATACGTCAGGGAATTAATATTTATAGCAATCAGCCCCAGCATTTT.